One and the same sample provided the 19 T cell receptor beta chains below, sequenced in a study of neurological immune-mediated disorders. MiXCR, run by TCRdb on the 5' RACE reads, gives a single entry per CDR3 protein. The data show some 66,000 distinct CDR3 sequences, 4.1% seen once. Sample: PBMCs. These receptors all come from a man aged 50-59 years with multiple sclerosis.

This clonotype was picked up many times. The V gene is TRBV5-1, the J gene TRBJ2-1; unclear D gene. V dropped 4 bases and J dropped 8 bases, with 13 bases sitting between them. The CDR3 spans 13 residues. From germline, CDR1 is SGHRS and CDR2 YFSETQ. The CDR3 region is CASSNYAFYEQFF. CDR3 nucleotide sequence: TGCGCCAGCAGCAACTATGCCTTCTATGAGCAGTTCTTC.

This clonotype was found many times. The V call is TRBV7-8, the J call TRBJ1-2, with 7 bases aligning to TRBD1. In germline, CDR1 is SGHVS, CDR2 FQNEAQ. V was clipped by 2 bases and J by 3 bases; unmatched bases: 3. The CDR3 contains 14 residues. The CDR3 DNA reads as TGTGCCAGCAGCTTAAAGACAGGGCACTATGGCTACACCTTC. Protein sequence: CASSLKTGHYGYTF. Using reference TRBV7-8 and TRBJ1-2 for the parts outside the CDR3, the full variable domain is GAGVSQSPRYKVAKRGQDVALRCDPISGHVSLFWYQQALGQGPEFLTYFQNEAQLDKSGLPSDRFFAERPEGSVSTLKIQRTQQEDSAVYLCASSLKTGHYGYTFGSGTRLTVV.

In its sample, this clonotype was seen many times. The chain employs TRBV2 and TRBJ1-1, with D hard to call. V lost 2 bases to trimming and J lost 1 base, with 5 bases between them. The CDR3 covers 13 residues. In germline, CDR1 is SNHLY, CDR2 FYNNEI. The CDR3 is CASSEIENTEAFF. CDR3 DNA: TGTGCCAGCAGTGAAATTGAGAACACTGAAGCTTTCTTT.

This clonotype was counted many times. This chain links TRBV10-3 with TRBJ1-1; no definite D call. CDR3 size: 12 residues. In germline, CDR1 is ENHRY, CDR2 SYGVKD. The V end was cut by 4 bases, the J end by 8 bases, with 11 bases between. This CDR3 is CAISALGKEAFF. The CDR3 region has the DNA TGTGCCATCAGTGCCCTCGGGAAGGAAGCTTTCTTT.

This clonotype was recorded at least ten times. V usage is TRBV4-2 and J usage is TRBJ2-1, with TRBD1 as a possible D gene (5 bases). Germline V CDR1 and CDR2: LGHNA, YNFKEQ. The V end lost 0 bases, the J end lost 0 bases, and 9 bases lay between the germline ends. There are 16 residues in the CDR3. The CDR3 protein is CASSQDAQGSYNEQFF. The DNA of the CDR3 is TGTGCCAGCAGCCAAGATGCGCAGGGCTCCTACAATGAGCAGTTCTTC.

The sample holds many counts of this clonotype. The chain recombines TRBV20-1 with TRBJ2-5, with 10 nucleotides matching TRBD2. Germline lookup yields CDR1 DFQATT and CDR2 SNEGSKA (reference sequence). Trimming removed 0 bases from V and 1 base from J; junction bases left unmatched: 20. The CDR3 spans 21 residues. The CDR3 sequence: CSARESQYAGAGGPFQETQYF. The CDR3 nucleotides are TGCAGTGCTAGAGAATCGCAGTACGCGGGAGCGGGGGGGCCGTTCCAAGAGACCCAGTACTTC.

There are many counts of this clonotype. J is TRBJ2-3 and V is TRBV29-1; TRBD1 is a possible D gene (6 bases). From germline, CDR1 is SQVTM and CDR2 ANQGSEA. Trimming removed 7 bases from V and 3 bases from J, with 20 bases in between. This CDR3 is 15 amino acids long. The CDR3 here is CSAAVTGMGTDTQYF. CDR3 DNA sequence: TGCAGCGCTGCAGTGACAGGAATGGGGACAGATACGCAGTATTTT.

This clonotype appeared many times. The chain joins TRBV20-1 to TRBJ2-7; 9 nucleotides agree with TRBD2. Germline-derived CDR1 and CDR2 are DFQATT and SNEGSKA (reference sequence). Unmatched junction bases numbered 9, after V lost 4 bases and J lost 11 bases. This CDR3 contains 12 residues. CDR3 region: CSAKSSGEVKYF. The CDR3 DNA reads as TGCAGTGCTAAATCTAGCGGGGAGGTGAAGTACTTC.

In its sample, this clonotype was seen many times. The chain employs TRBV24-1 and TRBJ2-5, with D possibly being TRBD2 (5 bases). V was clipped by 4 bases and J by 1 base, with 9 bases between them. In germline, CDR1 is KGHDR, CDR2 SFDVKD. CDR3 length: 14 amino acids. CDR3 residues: CATSDRRTQETQYF. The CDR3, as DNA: TGTGCCACCAGTGACAGGAGGACCCAAGAGACCCAGTACTTC.

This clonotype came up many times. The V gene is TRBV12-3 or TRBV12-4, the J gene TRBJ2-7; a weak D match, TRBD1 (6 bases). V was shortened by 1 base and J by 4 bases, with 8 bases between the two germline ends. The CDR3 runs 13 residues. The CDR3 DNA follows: TGTGCCAGCAGTTTAGGGGGGCGGTACGAGCAGTACTTC. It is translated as CASSLGGRYEQYF.

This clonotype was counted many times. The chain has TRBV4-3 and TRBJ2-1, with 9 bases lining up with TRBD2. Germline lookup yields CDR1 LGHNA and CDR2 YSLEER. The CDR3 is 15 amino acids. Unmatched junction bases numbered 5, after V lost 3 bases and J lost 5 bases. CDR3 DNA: TGCGCCAGCAGCCAGTCGGGACTAGCCCACAATGAGCAGTTCTTC. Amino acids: CASSQSGLAHNEQFF.

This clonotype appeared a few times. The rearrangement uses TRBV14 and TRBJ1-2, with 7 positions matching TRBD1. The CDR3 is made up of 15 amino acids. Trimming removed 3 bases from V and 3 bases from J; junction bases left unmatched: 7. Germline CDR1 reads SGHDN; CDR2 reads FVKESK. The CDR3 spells CASSQSWGQYYGYTF. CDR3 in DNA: TGTGCCAGCAGCCAGTCTTGGGGACAGTACTATGGCTACACCTTC.

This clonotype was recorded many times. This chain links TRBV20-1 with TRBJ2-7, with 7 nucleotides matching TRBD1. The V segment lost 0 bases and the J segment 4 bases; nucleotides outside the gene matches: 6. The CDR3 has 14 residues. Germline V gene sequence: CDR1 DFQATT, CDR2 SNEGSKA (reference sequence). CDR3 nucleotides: TGCAGTGCTAGAGATTTAGGGGGCGGATACGAGCAGTACTTC. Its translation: CSARDLGGGYEQYF.

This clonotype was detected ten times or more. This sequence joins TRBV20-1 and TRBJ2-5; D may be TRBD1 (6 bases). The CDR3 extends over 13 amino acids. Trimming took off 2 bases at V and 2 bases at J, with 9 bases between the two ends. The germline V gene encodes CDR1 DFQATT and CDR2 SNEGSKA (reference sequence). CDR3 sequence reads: CSARQGWQETQYF. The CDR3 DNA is TGCAGTGCTAGACAGGGGTGGCAAGAGACCCAGTACTTC.

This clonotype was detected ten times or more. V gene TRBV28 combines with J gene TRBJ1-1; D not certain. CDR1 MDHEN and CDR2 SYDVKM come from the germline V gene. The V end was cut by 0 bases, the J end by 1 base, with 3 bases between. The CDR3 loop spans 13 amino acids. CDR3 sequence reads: CASSLWRNTEAFF. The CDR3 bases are TGTGCCAGCAGTTTATGGCGGAACACTGAAGCTTTCTTT.

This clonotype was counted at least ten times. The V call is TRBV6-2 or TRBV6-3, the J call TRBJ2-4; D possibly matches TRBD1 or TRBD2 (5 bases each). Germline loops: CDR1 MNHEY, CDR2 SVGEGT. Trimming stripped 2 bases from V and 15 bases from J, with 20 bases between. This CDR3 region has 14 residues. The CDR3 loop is CASSYSTGTQRGYF. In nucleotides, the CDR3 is TGTGCCAGCAGTTACAGTACCGGGACCCAACGGGGGTACTTC.

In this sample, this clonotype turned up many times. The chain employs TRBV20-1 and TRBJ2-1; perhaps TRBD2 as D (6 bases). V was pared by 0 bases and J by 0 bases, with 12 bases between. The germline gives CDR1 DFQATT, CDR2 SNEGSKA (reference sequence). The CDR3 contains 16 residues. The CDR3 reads CSARDIVGSSYNEQFF. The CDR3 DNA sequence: TGCAGTGCTAGAGATATTGTCGGGAGCTCCTACAATGAGCAGTTCTTC.

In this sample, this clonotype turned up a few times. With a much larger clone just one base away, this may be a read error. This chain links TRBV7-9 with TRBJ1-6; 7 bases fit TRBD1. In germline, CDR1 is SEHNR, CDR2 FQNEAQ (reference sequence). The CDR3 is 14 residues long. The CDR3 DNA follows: TGTGCCAGCAGCTTTGACAGGGTTCGTTCACCCCTCAACTTT. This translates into CASSFDRVRSPLNF.

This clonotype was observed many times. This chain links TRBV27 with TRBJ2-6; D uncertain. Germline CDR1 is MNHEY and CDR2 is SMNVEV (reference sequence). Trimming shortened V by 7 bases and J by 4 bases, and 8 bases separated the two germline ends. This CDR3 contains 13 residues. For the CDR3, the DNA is TGTGCCAGCAACCCTACCGGGGCCAACGTCCTGACTTTC. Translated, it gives CASNPTGANVLTF.